The TCR beta chain under discussion was sequenced for a study of blood T cell repertoires in COVID-19. Study context: Italy, Spain and the United States were the sources of the convalescent and acute COVID-19 samples. The cDNA or gDNA used as material had been derived from T cells, B-cell-depleted T cells, or PBMCs.

The trim removed 3 bases at V and 7 bases at J, leaving 7 bases unmatched. The CDR3 has 15 amino acids. Germline CDR1 is LGHDT and CDR2 is YNNKEL (reference sequence). Repertoires were generated with immunoSEQ multiplex PCR, while TCRdb's copy carries only in-frame clones and drops some. The sample shows some 33,000 clones, around 83% of them seen only once. The receptor was isolated from a human donor in a cohort sampled during active COVID-19. Sequenced input: peripheral blood. The genes are TRBV3-1 (or the pseudogene TRBV3-2) and TRBJ2-3; 10 bases map to TRBD2. CDR3 amino acids: CASSQGSGGPHTQYF. DNA for the CDR3: TGTGCCAGCAGCCAGGGTAGCGGGGGGCCCCATACGCAGTATTTT.